This TCR beta chain was captured in a study of OX40 agonist ivuxolimab in advanced cancers. Profiling relied on immunoSEQ multiplex PCR, and the TCRdb table lists in-frame clones only, not all of them. The data contain roughly 34,000 clones, more than 80% of them singletons. V lost 1 base to trimming and J lost 2 bases, with 6 bases between them. CDR3 length equals 13 residues. Germline-derived CDR1 and CDR2 are SGHKS and YYEKEE (reference sequence). The source material was CD4+ or CD8+ T cells sorted from blood, sampled in a trial of the OX40 agonist ivuxolimab. This sequence joins TRBV5-5 and TRBJ1-2; no firm D call. The sequence derives from an adult with an advanced solid tumor such as melanoma, head and neck, liver or kidney cancer. Here the CDR3 reads CASSLTVNYGYTF. The CDR3 DNA reads TGTGCCAGCAGCTTGACAGTAAACTATGGCTACACCTTC.